The sequence of this T cell receptor beta chain was determined in a study of early T cells in non-severe SARS-CoV-2 infection. CDR1 is MDHEN and CDR2 is SYDVKM in the germline V gene. V was clipped by 6 bases and J by 0 bases, with 13 bases between them. This CDR3 has 15 residues. This clonotype was detected many times. One entry per CDR3 protein, called by TCRdb with MiXCR from the 5' RACE reads. The table has approximately 81,000 distinct CDR3 sequences, about 13% seen once. This TCR derives from an adult who was a healthcare worker with PCR-confirmed SARS-CoV-2 infection or an uninfected control (not recorded which). The gene calls are TRBV28 and TRBJ2-3; D is perhaps TRBD1 (5 bases). Sequencing was carried out using whole blood. CDR3 residues: CASRPRDFSTDTQYF. CDR3 nucleotide sequence: TGTGCCAGCAGACCCAGGGATTTTAGCACAGATACGCAGTATTTT.